The next 18 T cell receptor beta chains were all read from a single sample in a study of T cells after posttransplantation cyclophosphamide (dated by TCRdb to about 2016). In the paper's terms, the treatment or condition label means: high-dose cyclophosphamide on days +3 and +4 as single-agent GVHD prophylaxis. For conditioning, the PTCy patients got busulfan and fludarabine, then a related or unrelated marrow graft, followed by cyclophosphamide on days +3 and +4. The protocol used for the library was the immunoSEQ multiplex PCR assay. This immuneACCESS table, as held by TCRdb, lists in-frame sequences with V and J called but not all clones. Of the missing ones, under half trace to an unresolved V gene in checked studies; the others have no known cause. The sample has approximately 10,000 clones on record, with no singletons. The top ten constitute approximately 26% of the sample. Source: PBMCs, taken after allogeneic stem cell transplant with posttransplant cyclophosphamide. Every receptor here comes from a female patient in her 40s who received an allogeneic stem cell transplant from a related donor, was CMV-positive, and had no GVHD. After a transplant, some T cells may have been passed on by the graft donor.

This clone was found many times. The chain links TRBV6-5 to TRBJ2-2; 11 nucleotides match TRBD2. The CDR3 totals 16 residues. After removal of 4 bases from V and 5 bases from J, the junction contained 6 bases not matched to a gene. The V gene's germline CDR1 is MNHEY and CDR2 SVGAGI. For the CDR3, the DNA is TGTGCCAGCAGTTTTAGCGGGGGGGCCTGGACCGGGGAGCTGTTTTTT. Its translation is CASSFSGGAWTGELFF.

This clone was counted many times. The rearrangement links TRBV7-9 to TRBJ1-1; D is uncertain. The V end lost 5 bases, the J end lost 1 base, and 17 bases lay between the germline ends. Per germline, CDR1 SEHNR and CDR2 FQNEAQ (reference sequence). This CDR3 contains 16 residues. The CDR3 spells CASSPRLLSGNTEAFF. DNA for the CDR3: TGTGCCAGCAGCCCTAGACTACTCTCGGGGAACACTGAAGCTTTCTTT. Full variable domain (rest looked up from reference TRBV7-9 and TRBJ1-1): DTGVSQNPRHKITKRGQNVTFRCDPISEHNRLYWYRQTLGQGPEFLTYFQNEAQLEKSRLLSDRFSAERPKGSFSTLEIQRTEQGDSAMYLCASSPRLLSGNTEAFFGQGTRLTVV.

This clone occurred many times. This chain uses TRBV19 with TRBJ1-1; 7 nucleotides match TRBD1. With 3 bases clipped from V and 1 base from J, the junction kept 2 bases outside the gene matches. This CDR3 spans 14 amino acids. CDR1 and CDR2 (germline): LNHDA, SQIVND (reference sequence). This CDR3 is CASSIDRANTEAFF. The CDR3 coding sequence is TGTGCCAGTAGTATCGACAGGGCGAACACTGAAGCTTTCTTT.

This clone was recorded at least ten times. This chain uses TRBV6-2 or TRBV6-3 with TRBJ1-1; 7 bases map to TRBD1. CDR3 length equals 15 residues. The V gene end was trimmed by 0 bases and the J gene end by 5 bases; junction bases not matched to a gene: 6. Per germline, CDR1 MNHEY and CDR2 SVGEGT. The CDR3 DNA reads as TGTGCCAGCAGTTACTCTTACAGGGGTGGGACTGAAGCTTTCTTT. Translating it yields CASSYSYRGGTEAFF.

This clone was counted many times. This sequence joins TRBV5-8 and TRBJ2-7; possibly TRBD1 for D (6 bases). The CDR3 length is 12 residues. The V and J ends lost 4 bases and 3 bases respectively, with 8 bases between them. Germline V gene sequence: CDR1 SGHTS, CDR2 YDEGEE. CDR3 region: CASSKQGYEQYF. The CDR3 DNA is TGTGCCAGCAGCAAACAGGGCTACGAGCAGTACTTC.

This clone was picked up many times. The rearrangement uses TRBV2 and TRBJ1-2; 9 bases line up with TRBD1. CDR1 and CDR2 from the germline V gene are SNHLY and FYNNEI. The length of the CDR3 is 15 residues. With 4 bases clipped from V and 1 base from J, the junction kept 4 bases outside the gene matches. CDR3 protein: CASSVQGAINYGYTF. CDR3 nucleotides: TGTGCCAGCAGTGTACAGGGGGCGATTAACTATGGCTACACCTTC.

This chain connects TRBV20-1 to TRBJ2-2; D remains unclear. Germline V gives CDR1 DFQATT, CDR2 SNEGSKA (reference sequence). Trimming took off 3 bases at V and 6 bases at J, with 5 bases between the two ends. The CDR3 length is 11 residues. The CDR3, as DNA: TGCAGTGCTAGCAGAGCCGGGGAGCTGTTTTTT. Residues: CSASRAGELFF.

This clone was counted many times. This chain links TRBV5-1 with TRBJ2-1; D not certain. The CDR3 is 13 amino acids. V lost 4 bases, J lost 0 bases, and 5 bases lay in between. Germline V gene sequence: CDR1 SGHRS, CDR2 YFSETQ. The CDR3 here is CASSASSYNEQFF. CDR3 sequence (DNA): TGCGCCAGCAGCGCTAGCTCCTACAATGAGCAGTTCTTC.

This clone has a count of ten or more. The J gene is TRBJ2-7, the V gene TRBV7-2; possibly TRBD1 or TRBD2 for D (5 bases each). V lost 1 base and J 1 base, leaving 8 bases between the germline ends. The CDR3 totals 14 residues. CDR1 is SGHTA and CDR2 is FQGNSA in the germline V gene. The CDR3 protein is CASSLGGVSYEQYF. In nucleotides, the CDR3 is TGTGCCAGCAGCTTAGGAGGGGTTTCCTACGAGCAGTACTTC.

This clone appeared many times. This chain connects TRBV6-2 or TRBV6-3 to TRBJ2-7; D remains ambiguous. This CDR3 has 14 amino acids. V was pared by 2 bases and J by 2 bases, with 10 bases between. Germline V gene data show CDR1 as MNHEY and CDR2 as SVGEGT. The CDR3 DNA is TGTGCCAGCAGTTACAACAGTCCCACCTACGAGCAGTACTTC. This sequence encodes CASSYNSPTYEQYF.

This clone appeared many times. This chain links TRBV9 with TRBJ1-2, with 8 bases identical to TRBD1. CDR3 length equals 15 residues. Germline trimming cut 3 bases from V and 0 bases from J; bases unmatched to any gene: 4. Germline assignment: CDR1 SGDLS and CDR2 YYNGEE. This CDR3 reads CASSAGQGANYGYTF. The CDR3 DNA sequence: TGTGCCAGCAGCGCTGGACAGGGAGCTAACTATGGCTACACCTTC.

This clone has just a few counts. The genes are TRBV28 and TRBJ2-5; TRBD2 agrees at 9 bases. J was trimmed by 2 bases and V by 3 bases; bases with no gene match: 10. The germline gives CDR1 MDHEN, CDR2 SYDVKM. The length of the CDR3 is 17 residues. CDR3 protein: CASSLLAGGPGQETQYF. The CDR3 coding sequence is TGTGCCAGCAGTTTGCTGGCGGGGGGGCCGGGGCAAGAGACCCAGTACTTC.

This clone was seen repeatedly, ten times or more. The chain couples TRBV6-1 to TRBJ2-7, with 7 nucleotides matching TRBD1. With V trimmed by 6 bases and J by 3 bases, 11 bases remained unmatched. The V gene's germline CDR1 is MNHNS and CDR2 SASEGT. The CDR3 extends over 15 amino acids. The CDR3 is CASRAVPTGLYEQYF. CDR3 sequence (DNA): TGTGCCAGCAGGGCCGTGCCGACAGGGCTCTACGAGCAGTACTTC.

This clone was seen at least ten times. The genes are TRBV19 and TRBJ1-5; a weak D match, TRBD1 (5 bases). Trimming removed 5 bases from V and 6 bases from J, with 14 bases in between. Germline V lookup: CDR1 LNHDA, CDR2 SQIVND (reference sequence). CDR3 length: 14 amino acids. The DNA for the CDR3 is TGTGCCAGTAGTCCGGGACGGCGGGGTCAGCCCCAGCATTTT. It codes for CASSPGRRGQPQHF.

This clone came up many times. This chain joins TRBV6-1 and TRBJ2-3; D not resolved. Trimming cost V 6 bases and J 6 bases, with 10 bases left between them. This CDR3 is built from 12 residues. Per germline, CDR1 MNHNS and CDR2 SASEGT. The DNA of the CDR3 is TGTGCCAGCAGCCCCTGGCGGGATACGCAGTATTTT. This sequence encodes CASSPWRDTQYF.

This clone was detected many times. The chain joins TRBV6-1 to TRBJ1-2; 8 bases align to TRBD1. The CDR3 consists of 13 residues. Germline-derived CDR1 and CDR2 are MNHNS and SASEGT. The ends lost 7 bases at V and 8 bases at J; junction bases unmatched: 9. CDR3 residues: CASTPDRVGGYTF. In DNA form, the CDR3 reads TGTGCCAGCACTCCGGACAGGGTCGGGGGCTACACCTTC.

This clone was counted at least ten times. This chain links TRBV6-5 with TRBJ1-2; 8 bases match TRBD1. CDR1 is MNHEY, CDR2 SVGAGI, per germline. CDR3 length equals 15 residues. J lost 2 bases, V lost 2 bases, and 4 bases had no gene match. CDR3 nucleotides: TGTGCCAGCAGTTACGAGCACAGGGGGAACTATGGCTACACCTTC. Its protein product is CASSYEHRGNYGYTF.

This clone was found a few times. CDR3 nucleotide sequence: TGTGCCAGCAGCGTCCTAGCGGGGGGCAGAGATGAGCAGTTCTTC. This encodes CASSVLAGGRDEQFF. V and J are TRBV9 and TRBJ2-1, with 11 bases fitting TRBD2. Germline V gene data show CDR1 as SGDLS and CDR2 as YYNGEE. The CDR3 loop spans 15 amino acids. Losses at the gene ends were 2 bases for V and 8 bases for J; bases not matched to a gene: 6.